A selection of T cell receptor beta chains follows, all from one sample in a study of healthy donors' naive CD4 and CD8 T cells. TCRdb reprocessed the reads with MiXCR, giving one entry per CDR3 protein. The data show about 180,000 distinct CDR3 sequences, under 85% seen once. Sequences were obtained from naive CD4+ and CD8+ T cells sorted from blood, pooled from several donors. These TCRs come from a pool of human donors in good health; the sample pools cells from several healthy donors. Each CDR3 is given with its conserved first and last residue. D genes are given only for firm matches. Not all rows give a size; the values are once, few, many and, for expanded clones, a class.

NA	17	TRBD2	TRBV15	TRBJ2-1	CATSRFLLAGGKDEQFF	TGTGCCACCAGCAGGTTCTTACTAGCGGGAGGCAAGGATGAGCAGTTCTTC
NA	15	TRBD2	TRBV13	TRBJ2-7	CASSSAGLAGYEQYF	TGTGCCAGCAGCTCCGCTGGACTAGCGGGCTACGAGCAGTACTTC
few	12	NA	TRBV29-1	TRBJ1-1	CSYQTVNTEAFF	TGCAGCTATCAGACAGTGAACACTGAAGCTTTCTTT
NA	16	TRBD2	TRBV6-5	TRBJ2-1	CASSWTSGRANNEQFF	TGTGCCAGCAGTTGGACTAGCGGGAGGGCTAACAATGAGCAGTTCTTC
few	13	NA	TRBV19	TRBJ2-7	CASSILGGYEQYF	TGTGCCAGTAGTATTCTGGGCGGCTACGAGCAGTACTTC
NA	15	NA	TRBV30	TRBJ2-3	CAWSVQGTSTDTQYF	TGTGCCTGGAGTGTACAGGGCACTTCCACAGATACGCAGTATTTT
once	15	TRBD1	TRBV6-5	TRBJ1-2	CASSYSSGQNYGYTF	TGTGCCAGCAGTTACTCTTCGGGACAGAACTATGGCTACACCTTC
NA	13	NA	TRBV19	TRBJ1-5	CASSMHGNQPQHF	TGTGCCAGTAGTATGCACGGAAATCAGCCCCAGCATTTT
NA	10	NA	TRBV30	TRBJ2-1	CACPNVEQFF	TGTGCCTGCCCGAACGTTGAGCAGTTCTTC
NA	13	NA	TRBV29-1	TRBJ2-4	CSVDGGAENIQYF	TGCAGCGTTGATGGGGGCGCAGAAAACATTCAGTACTTC
once	13	TRBD1	TRBV28	TRBJ2-5	CAGRTGEMGTQYF	TGTGCCGGCAGGACAGGGGAAATGGGGACCCAGTACTTC
once	15	NA	TRBV5-4	TRBJ2-7	CASSLRNGLRYEQYF	TGTGCCAGCAGCTTGAGGAACGGGCTCCGCTACGAGCAGTACTTC
NA	14	TRBD1	TRBV29-1	TRBJ1-6	CSARTGEEYSPLHF	TGCAGCGCACGGACAGGGGAGGAATACTCACCCCTCCACTTT
NA	13	TRBD1	TRBV5-1	TRBJ1-1	CASSDQGGTEAFF	TGCGCCAGCAGCGACCAGGGGGGCACTGAAGCTTTCTTT
NA	17	NA	TRBV19	TRBJ1-2	CASNPGQLLLPNYGYTF	TGTGCCAGTAATCCGGGACAACTCCTCCTTCCTAACTATGGCTACACCTTC
NA	15	NA	TRBV30	TRBJ1-6	CAWSAHGPPNSPLHF	TGTGCCTGGAGTGCCCACGGGCCACCAAATTCACCCCTCCACTTT
NA	14	TRBD1	TRBV19	TRBJ1-1	CASSMGTANTEAFF	TGTGCCAGTAGTATGGGGACAGCTAACACTGAAGCTTTCTTT